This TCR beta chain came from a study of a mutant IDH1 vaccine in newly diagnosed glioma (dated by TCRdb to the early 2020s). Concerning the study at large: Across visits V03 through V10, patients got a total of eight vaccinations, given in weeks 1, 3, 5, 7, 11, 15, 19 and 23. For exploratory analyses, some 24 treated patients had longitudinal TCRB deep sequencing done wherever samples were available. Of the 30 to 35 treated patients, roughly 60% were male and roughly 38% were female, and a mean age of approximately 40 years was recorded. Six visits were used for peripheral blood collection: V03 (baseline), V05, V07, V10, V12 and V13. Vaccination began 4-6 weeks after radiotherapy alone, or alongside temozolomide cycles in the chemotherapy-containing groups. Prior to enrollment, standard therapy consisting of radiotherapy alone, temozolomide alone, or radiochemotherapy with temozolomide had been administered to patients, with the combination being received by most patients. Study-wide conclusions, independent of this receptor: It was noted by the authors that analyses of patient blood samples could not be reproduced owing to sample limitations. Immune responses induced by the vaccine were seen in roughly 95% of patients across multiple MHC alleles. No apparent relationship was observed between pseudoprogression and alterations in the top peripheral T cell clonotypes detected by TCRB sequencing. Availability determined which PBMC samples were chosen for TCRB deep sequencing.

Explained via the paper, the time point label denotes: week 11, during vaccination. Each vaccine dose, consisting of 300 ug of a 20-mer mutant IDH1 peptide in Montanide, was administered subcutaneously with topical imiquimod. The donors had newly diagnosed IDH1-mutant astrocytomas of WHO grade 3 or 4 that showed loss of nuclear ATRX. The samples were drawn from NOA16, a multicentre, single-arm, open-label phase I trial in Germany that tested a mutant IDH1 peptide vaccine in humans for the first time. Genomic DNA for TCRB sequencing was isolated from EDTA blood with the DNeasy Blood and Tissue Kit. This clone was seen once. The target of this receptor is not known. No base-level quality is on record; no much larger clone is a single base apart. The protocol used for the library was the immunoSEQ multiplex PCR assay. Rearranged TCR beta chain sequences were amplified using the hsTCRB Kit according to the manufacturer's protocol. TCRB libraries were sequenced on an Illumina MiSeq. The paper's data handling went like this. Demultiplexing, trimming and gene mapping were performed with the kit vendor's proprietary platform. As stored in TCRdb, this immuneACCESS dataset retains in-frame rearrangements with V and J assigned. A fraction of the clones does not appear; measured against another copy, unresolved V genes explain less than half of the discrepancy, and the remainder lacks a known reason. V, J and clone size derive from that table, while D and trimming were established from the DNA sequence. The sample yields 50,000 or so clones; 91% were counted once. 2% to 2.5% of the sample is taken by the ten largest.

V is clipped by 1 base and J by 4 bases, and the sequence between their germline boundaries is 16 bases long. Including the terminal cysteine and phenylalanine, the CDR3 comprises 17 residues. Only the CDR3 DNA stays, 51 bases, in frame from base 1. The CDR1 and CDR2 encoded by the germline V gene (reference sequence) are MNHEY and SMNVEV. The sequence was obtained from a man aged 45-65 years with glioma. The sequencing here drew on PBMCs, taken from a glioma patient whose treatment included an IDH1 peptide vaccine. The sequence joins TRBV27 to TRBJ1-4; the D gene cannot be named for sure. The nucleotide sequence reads TGTGCCAGCAGTTTATGCCGGAGGAGGGTTTTTAATGAAAAACTGTTTTTT. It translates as CASSLCRRRVFNEKLFF.